This TCR beta chain was documented in a study of T cell repertoires in cytomegalovirus infection (dated by TCRdb to the late 2010s). Looking at the study overall: Because public TCR beta signatures pointed to carriage of CMV infection together with the matching HLA type, the HLA type of each donor mattered for the analysis. Study-wide conclusions, independent of this receptor: In both this cohort and an independent cohort of several hundred donors, the cumulative frequency of public TCR beta family members distinguished carriers of CMV infection plus the relevant HLA type. The ex vivo response was dominated by HLA-C-restricted CMV-specific TCR beta clonotypes, which also provided the single most frequent clonotype in two of eight donors.

These reads were obtained on an Illumina HiSeq 1500. Starting from the raw public reads, TCRdb applied fastp trimming at Q25, assembled clones with MiXCR and retained in-frame beta chains. CDR3 protein sequences are deduplicated, and each keeps its most common genes and DNA. The sample profile shows around 270,000 distinct CDR3 sequences; approximately 9.2% of them were found once. More than 13% of the sample lies in the top ten. Trimming costs V 5 bases and J 6 bases, and their ends lie 14 bases apart. The CDR3 runs 13 amino acids, cysteine and phenylalanine included. CDR3 DNA is the only sequence kept; it has 39 bases, read in frame from the first base. To note about this clonotype: Its antigen is still unknown. The sample holds no much larger clone one base away, and base qualities are not on file.

Specimen: PBMCs. The TCR sequence derives from a human donor in good health (CMV status not recorded). Some clones in this sample may be carry-over from other donors' samples. Recombination joined TRBV12-3 or TRBV12-4 with TRBJ2-7; the D gene is possibly TRBD1 or TRBD2, with 5 bases matching each. The bases read TGTGCCAGCAGTGGTGGCAGGGCGGGCGAGCAGTACTTC. Translated, this gives CASSGGRAGEQYF.